Listed here is a single TCR beta chain. Its antigen remains unidentified. These data originate in a study of cytomegalovirus exposure and HLA in healthy donors. Study-level results: The listing of roughly 160 TCR beta chains classed them as cytomegalovirus-associated. Reports credit the classifier with highly specific, highly sensitive diagnosis of cytomegalovirus status. A later analysis reportedly found fewer N-insertions in an Asian-associated ancestry cluster than the roughly 670-donor mean. In a later analysis, compared with equally common non-associated chains, HLA-associated beta chains were more expanded.

The PCR employed 60 Vbeta primers together with 13 Jbeta primers. The data were produced by immunoSEQ multiplex PCR, yet TCRdb's version contains in-frame clones alone and is incomplete. This sample has fewer than 150,000 clones; over 70% occur once, and the top ten carry 8% to 9%. The sample comprised PBMCs. The receptor comes from a female donor in good health and CMV-seropositive.

CDR3 in amino acids: CGLRLEYEQYF. The CDR3 coding sequence is TGCGGCCTCCGTTTGGAGTACGAGCAGTACTTC. This sequence joins TRBV20-1 and TRBJ2-7; D not certain. The CDR3 extends over 11 amino acids. In germline, CDR1 is DFQATT, CDR2 SNEGSKA (reference sequence).